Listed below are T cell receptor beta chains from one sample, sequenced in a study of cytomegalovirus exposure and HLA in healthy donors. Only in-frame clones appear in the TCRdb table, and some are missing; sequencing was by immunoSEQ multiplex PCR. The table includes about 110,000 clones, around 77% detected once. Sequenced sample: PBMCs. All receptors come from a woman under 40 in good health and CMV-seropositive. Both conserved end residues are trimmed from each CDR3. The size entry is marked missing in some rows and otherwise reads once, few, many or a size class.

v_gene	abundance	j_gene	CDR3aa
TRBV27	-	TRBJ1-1	ASRGDRGWWWERTEAF
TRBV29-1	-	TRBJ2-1	SVAGGEQF
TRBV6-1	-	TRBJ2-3	ASRFQSTDTQY
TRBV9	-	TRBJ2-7	ASSAGLAGLGEQY
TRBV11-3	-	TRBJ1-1	ASSLDSLQGNTEAF
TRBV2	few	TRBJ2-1	ASSVTLNEQF
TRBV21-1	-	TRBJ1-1	ASTIVPGQGFANTEAF
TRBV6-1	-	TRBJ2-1	ASSEATAIPIQVQF
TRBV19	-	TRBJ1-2	ASSIAYGQGIYGYT
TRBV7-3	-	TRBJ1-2	ASSPDRVVGGYT
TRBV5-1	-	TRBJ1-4	ASSQSIGGDEKLF
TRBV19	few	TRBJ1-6	ASSVTGFIDSPLH
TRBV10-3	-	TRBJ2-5	AISRGTSGSQETQY
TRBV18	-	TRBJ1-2	ASSRNRDDFYGYT
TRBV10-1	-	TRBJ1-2	ASSESPGQVNGYT
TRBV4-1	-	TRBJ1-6	ASSLPIQGSNSPLH
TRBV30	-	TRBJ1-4	AWTRTGGNEKLF
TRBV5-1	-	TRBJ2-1	ASSLRQADAYNEQF
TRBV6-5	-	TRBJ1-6	ASSAYNSPLH
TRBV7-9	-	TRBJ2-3	ASSATGREWSTDTQY
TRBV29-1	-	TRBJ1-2	TSEENYGYT
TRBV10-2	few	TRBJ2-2	ASSGIGGGELF
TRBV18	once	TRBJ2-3	ASSPLAGGTTDTQY
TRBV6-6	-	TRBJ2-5	ASSPRGLETQY
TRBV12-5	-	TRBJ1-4	ASGDSKNEKLF
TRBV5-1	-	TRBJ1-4	ASSFRQGNEKLF
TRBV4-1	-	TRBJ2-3	ASSQERGGGTDTQY
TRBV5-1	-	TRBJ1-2	ASSLEATYGYT
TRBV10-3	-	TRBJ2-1	AISTLAANEQF
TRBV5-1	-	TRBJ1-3	ASKGGQGSGNTIY
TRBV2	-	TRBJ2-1	ASRWGGDYNEQF
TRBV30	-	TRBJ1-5	AWTNGGNQPQH
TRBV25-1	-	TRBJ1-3	ASVPGGGNTIY
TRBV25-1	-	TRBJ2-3	ASSVLQSSSTDTQY
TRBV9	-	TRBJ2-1	ASSVGGTSGYNEQF
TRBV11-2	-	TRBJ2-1	ASSFLAGSANEQF
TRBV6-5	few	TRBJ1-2	ASSEGPGGYT
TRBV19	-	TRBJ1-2	ASSAPRGRGYT
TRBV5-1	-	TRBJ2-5	ASSVGLGGKETQY
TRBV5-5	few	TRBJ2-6	ASSFDSHSGANVLT
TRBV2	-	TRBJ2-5	ASSEALMRGHQETQY
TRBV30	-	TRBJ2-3	ASRRADTQY
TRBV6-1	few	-	ASSGEGPTYEQY
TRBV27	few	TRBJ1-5	ASSLAGTLGQPQH
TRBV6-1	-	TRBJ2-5	ASSDRGAWETQY
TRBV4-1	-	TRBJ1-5	ASSHEGQVGNQPQH
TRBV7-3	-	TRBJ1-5	ASSLGTGNQPQH
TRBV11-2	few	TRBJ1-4	ASSLGVTATNEKLF